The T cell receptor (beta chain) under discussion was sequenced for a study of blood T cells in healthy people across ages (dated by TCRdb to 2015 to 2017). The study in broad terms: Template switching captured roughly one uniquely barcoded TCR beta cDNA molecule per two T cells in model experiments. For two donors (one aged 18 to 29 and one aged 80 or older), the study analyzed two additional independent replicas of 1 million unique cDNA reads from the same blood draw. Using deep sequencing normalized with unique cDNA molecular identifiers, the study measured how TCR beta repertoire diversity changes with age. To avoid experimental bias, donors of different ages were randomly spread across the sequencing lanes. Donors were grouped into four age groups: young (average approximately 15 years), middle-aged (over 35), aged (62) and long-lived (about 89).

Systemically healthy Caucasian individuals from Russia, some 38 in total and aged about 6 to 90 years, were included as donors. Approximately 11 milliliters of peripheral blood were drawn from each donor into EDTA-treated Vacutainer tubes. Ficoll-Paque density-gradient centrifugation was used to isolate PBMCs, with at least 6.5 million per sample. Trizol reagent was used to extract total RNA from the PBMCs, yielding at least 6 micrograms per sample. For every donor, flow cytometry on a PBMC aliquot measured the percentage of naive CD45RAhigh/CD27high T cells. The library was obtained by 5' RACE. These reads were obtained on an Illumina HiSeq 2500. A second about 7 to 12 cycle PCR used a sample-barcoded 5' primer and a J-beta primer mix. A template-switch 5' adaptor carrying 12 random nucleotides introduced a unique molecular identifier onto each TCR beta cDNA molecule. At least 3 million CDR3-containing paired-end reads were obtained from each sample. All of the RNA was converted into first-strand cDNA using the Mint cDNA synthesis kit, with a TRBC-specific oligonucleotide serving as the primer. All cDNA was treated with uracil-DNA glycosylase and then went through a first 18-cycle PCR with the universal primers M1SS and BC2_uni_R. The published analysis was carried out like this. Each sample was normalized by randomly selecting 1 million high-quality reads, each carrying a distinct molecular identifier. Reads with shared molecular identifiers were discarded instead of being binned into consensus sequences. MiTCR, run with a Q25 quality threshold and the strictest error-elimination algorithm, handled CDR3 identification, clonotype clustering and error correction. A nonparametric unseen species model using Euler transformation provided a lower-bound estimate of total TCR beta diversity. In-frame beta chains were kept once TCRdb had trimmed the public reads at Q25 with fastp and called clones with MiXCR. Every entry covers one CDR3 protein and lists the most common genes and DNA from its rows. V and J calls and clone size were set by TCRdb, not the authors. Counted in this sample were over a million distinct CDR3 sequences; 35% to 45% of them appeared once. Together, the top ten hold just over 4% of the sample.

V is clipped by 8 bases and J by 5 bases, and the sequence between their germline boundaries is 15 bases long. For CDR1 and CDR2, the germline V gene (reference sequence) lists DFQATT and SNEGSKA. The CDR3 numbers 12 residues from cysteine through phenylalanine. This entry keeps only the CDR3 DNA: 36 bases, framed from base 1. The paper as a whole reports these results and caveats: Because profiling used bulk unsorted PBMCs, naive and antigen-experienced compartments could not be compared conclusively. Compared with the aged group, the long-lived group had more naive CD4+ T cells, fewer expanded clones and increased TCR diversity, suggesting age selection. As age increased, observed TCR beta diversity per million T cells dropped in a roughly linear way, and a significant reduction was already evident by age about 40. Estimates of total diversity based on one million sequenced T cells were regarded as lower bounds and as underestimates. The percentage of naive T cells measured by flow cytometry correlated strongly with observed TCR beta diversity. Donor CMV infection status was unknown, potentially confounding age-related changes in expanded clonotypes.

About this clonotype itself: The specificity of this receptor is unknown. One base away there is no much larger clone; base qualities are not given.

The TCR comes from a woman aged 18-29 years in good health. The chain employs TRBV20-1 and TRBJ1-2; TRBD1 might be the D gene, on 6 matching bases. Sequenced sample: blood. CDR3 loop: CSPRTDNYGYTF. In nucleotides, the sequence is TGCAGTCCGAGGACAGATAATTATGGCTACACCTTC.